The clone carrying this T cell receptor (beta chain) was observed a few times. Assay: immunoSEQ multiplex PCR; the TCRdb copy retains only in-frame clones and omits some. This table has around 140,000 clones, 70% to 90% appearing once. The CDR3 covers 16 residues. The ends were cut back, 3 bases at V and 2 bases at J, with 11 bases in the middle. Germline V gene data show CDR1 as MNHEY and CDR2 as SVGAGI. This specimen belongs to a study of T cell responses to AZD1222 COVID-19 vaccine. The wider study: Doses given second, at about 4 or about 12 weeks, were pooled.

The specimen was peripheral blood, collected on day 0 of AZD1222 vaccination. This chain connects TRBV6-5 to TRBJ2-6, with a tentative D call TRBD2 (6 bases). The receptor's source is an adult in good health. The DNA for the CDR3 is TGTGCCAGCAGTTATTCCGGGAGCCCTGGGGCCAACGTCCTGACTTTC. Its protein is CASSYSGSPGANVLTF.